The 10 T cell receptor beta chains below were found in one sample sequenced in a study of PD-1 blockade in classical Hodgkin lymphoma. There was relapse after autologous stem cell transplantation in every patient, and there was variation in brentuximab vedotin exposure. Libraries were prepared by immunoSEQ multiplex PCR; TCRdb keeps only in-frame clonotypes and omits some of them. The sample contains fewer than 8,000 clones, 70% to 90% of which appear only once. The sample consisted of peripheral blood mononuclear cells (PBMCs), taken before the second cycle of nivolumab. The receptors come from a human donor with classical Hodgkin lymphoma.

The J gene is TRBJ2-5, the V gene TRBV10-2, with D perhaps matching TRBD2 (7 bases). In germline, CDR1 is WSHSY, CDR2 SAAADI. The CDR3 has 12 residues. Trimming left V 6 bases short and J 7 bases short, with 12 bases between. CDR3 loop: CASSLGGGTQYF. The CDR3 DNA is TGCGCCAGCAGCCTAGGGGGGGGGACCCAGTACTTC.

This clone showed up just once. J is TRBJ2-3 and V is TRBV28; 7 bases match TRBD2. The CDR3 contains 15 residues. Trimming cost V 6 bases and J 5 bases; bases outside gene matches: 11. Germline V gene sequence: CDR1 MDHEN, CDR2 SYDVKM. The CDR3 spells CASRAGLPRRDTQYF. Here the CDR3 DNA reads TGTGCCAGCAGAGCGGGACTGCCTCGGAGAGATACGCAGTATTTT.

Note on this clone: Compared with germline, one end of the junction differs, possibly owing to a read error. The rearrangement links TRBV5-1 to TRBJ2-3, with 16 positions matching TRBD2. CDR1 is SGHRS, CDR2 YFSETQ, per germline. There are 18 residues in the CDR3. CDR3 residues: CANSPGLAGGPRTDTQYF. In DNA form, the CDR3 reads TGCGCCAACAGCCCGGGACTAGCGGGGGGGCCCAGGACAGATACGCAGTATTTT.

This rearrangement joins TRBV4-1 to TRBJ2-1, with a weak D call TRBD1 (5 bases). Trimming stripped 2 bases from V and 9 bases from J, with 11 bases between. The CDR3 loop spans 13 amino acids. Germline lookup yields CDR1 MGHRA and CDR2 YSYEKL. The CDR3 is CASSQRARGEQFF. CDR3 in DNA: TGCGCCAGCAGCCAAAGGGCAAGGGGTGAGCAGTTCTTC.

The rearrangement uses TRBV7-9 and TRBJ2-5, with 7 positions matching TRBD1. V lost 4 bases, J lost 5 bases, and 10 bases stayed unmatched. CDR1 and CDR2 (germline): SEHNR, FQNEAQ (reference sequence). The CDR3 extends over 15 amino acids. The CDR3 DNA follows: TGTGCCAGCAGCTCCCGACAGGGTTGGAGGGAGACCCAGTACTTC. This sequence encodes CASSSRQGWRETQYF.

CDR3 loop: CASSWTAFYGYTF. The CDR3 DNA reads TGTGCCAGCAGTTGGACAGCATTCTATGGCTACACCTTC. The V gene is TRBV6-5, the J gene TRBJ1-2; D may be TRBD1 (6 bases). Germline V gene data show CDR1 as MNHEY and CDR2 as SVGAGI. Trimming pared 4 bases from V and 4 bases from J, leaving 10 bases between. This CDR3 has 13 residues.

This chain connects TRBV5-8 to TRBJ2-7; D is possibly TRBD1 or TRBD2 (7 bases each). The CDR3 totals 15 residues. Trimming shortened V by 6 bases and J by 3 bases, and 19 bases separated the two germline ends. From germline, CDR1 is SGHTS and CDR2 YDEGEE. The CDR3 sequence is CASTVGGQGDYEQYV. As DNA, the CDR3 is TGTGCCAGCACCGTGGGGGGGCAGGGGGACTACGAGCAGTACGTC.

This sequence joins TRBV5-6 and TRBJ1-2; D is unresolved. V shed 2 bases and J shed 1 base, with 9 bases lying between them. The length of the CDR3 is 14 residues. Germline V gene lookup returns CDR1 SGHDT and CDR2 YYEEEE. This CDR3 reads CASSLTSFNYGYTF. DNA for the CDR3: TGTGCCAGCAGCTTAACATCCTTTAACTATGGCTACACCTTC.

This clone was counted once. The genes are TRBV5-1 and TRBJ1-2; 9 bases are a match to TRBD1. CDR3 size: 15 residues. Germline CDR1 SGHRS, CDR2 YFSETQ. V trimming: 0 bases; J trimming: 3 bases; junction bases outside the gene matches: 3. The CDR3 DNA reads TGCGCCAGCAGCTTGGTACAGGGGGCCCACTATGGCTACACCTTC. Its translation: CASSLVQGAHYGYTF. Full variable domain (missing parts from reference TRBV5-1 and TRBJ1-2): KAGVTQTPRYLIKTRGQQVTLSCSPISGHRSVSWYQQTPGQGLQFLFEYFSETQRNKGNFPGRFSGRQFSNSRSEMNVSTLELGDSALYLCASSLVQGAHYGYTFGSGTRLTVV.

V is TRBV6-1 and J is TRBJ1-3, with D hard to call. CDR3 length equals 16 residues. V was cut by 2 bases and J by 0 bases, with 11 bases left in between. Germline V CDR1 and CDR2: MNHNS, SASEGT. CDR3 residues: CASSESESHSGNTIYF. The CDR3 nucleotides are TGTGCCAGCAGTGAATCAGAATCCCACTCTGGAAACACCATATATTTT.